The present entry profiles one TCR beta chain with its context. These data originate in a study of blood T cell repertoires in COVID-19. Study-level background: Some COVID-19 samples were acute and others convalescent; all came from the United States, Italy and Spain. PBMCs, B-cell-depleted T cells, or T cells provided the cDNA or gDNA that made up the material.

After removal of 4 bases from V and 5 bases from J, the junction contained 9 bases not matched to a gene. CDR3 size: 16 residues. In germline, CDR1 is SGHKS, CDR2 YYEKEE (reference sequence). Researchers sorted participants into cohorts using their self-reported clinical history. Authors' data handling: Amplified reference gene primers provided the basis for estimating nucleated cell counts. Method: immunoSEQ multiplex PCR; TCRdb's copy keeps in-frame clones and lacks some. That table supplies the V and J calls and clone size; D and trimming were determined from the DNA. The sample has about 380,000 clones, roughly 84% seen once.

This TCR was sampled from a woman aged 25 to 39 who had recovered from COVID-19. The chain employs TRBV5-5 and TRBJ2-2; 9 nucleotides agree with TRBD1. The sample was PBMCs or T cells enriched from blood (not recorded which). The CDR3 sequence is CASSAYRGRGTGELFF. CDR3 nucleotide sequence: TGTGCCAGCAGCGCTTACAGGGGGCGAGGGACCGGGGAGCTGTTTTTT.